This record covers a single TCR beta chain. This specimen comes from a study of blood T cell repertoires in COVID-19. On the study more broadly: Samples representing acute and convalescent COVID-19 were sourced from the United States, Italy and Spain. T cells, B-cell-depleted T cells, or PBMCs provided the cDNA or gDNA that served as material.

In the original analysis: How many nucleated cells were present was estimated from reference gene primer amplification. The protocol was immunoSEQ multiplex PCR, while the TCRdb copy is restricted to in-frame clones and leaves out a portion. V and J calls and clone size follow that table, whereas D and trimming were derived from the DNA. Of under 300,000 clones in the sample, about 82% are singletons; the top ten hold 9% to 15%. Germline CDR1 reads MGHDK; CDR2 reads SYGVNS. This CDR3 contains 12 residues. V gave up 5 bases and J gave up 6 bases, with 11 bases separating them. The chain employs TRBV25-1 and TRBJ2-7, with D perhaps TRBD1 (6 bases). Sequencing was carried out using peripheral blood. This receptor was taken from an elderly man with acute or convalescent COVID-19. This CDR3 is CASSLQGFEQYF. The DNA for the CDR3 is TGTGCCAGCAGTCTTCAGGGGTTCGAGCAGTACTTC.